Each of the 23 T cell receptor beta chains below was sequenced from the same sample in a study of control samples from healthy donors and cancer patients. Sequencing used immunoSEQ multiplex PCR; TCRdb keeps in-frame clones, though not all of them. Found here are about 120,000 clones, around 89% of them singletons; the top ten hold 2% to 3%. The sample was blood. The receptors shown here come from a woman between 70 and 85 years old in good health.

The rearrangement links TRBV29-1 to TRBJ1-2; D unresolved. Looked up from germline, CDR1 is SQVTM and CDR2 is ANQGSEA. The CDR3 loop spans 13 amino acids. The ends were cut back, 4 bases at V and 2 bases at J, with 11 bases in the middle. Here the CDR3 reads CSVGAGTNYGYTF. The DNA of the CDR3 is TGCAGCGTTGGGGCAGGAACGAACTATGGCTACACCTTC.

This chain joins TRBV12-3 or TRBV12-4 and TRBJ2-1, with no clear D. The CDR3 is made up of 12 amino acids. Trimming pared 6 bases from V and 1 base from J, leaving 4 bases between. The CDR3: CASRLSYNEQFF. CDR3 nucleotide sequence: TGTGCCAGCAGACTATCCTACAATGAGCAGTTCTTC.

This chain uses TRBV5-5 with TRBJ1-2; 10 bases are a match to TRBD1. V gave up 2 bases and J gave up 0 bases; unmatched junction bases: 4. Germline lookup yields CDR1 SGHKS and CDR2 YYEKEE (reference sequence). The length of the CDR3 is 16 residues. The CDR3 reads CASSFQGTGANYGYTF. The CDR3 nucleotides are TGTGCCAGCAGCTTTCAAGGGACAGGGGCTAACTATGGCTACACCTTC.

The gene calls are TRBV5-8 and TRBJ1-6; no reliable D call. This CDR3 is built from 15 residues. V was clipped by 1 base and J by 10 bases, with 15 bases between them. Germline V gives CDR1 SGHTS, CDR2 YDEGEE. The CDR3 bases are TGTGCCAGCAGCTTGAGTACGAACCACGGATCACCCCTCCACTTT. Translating it yields CASSLSTNHGSPLHF.

The V and J genes are TRBV4-2 and TRBJ1-6, with 8 bases that match TRBD1. The germline V gene has CDR1 LGHNA and CDR2 YNFKEQ. This CDR3 is built from 14 residues. V was clipped by 4 bases and J by 5 bases; unmatched bases: 1. CDR3 DNA sequence: TGTGCCAGCAGCCCGACAGGGGATAATTCACCCCTCCACTTT. This translates into CASSPTGDNSPLHF.

The V and J genes are TRBV5-5 and TRBJ1-1; TRBD1 is a possible D gene (6 bases). This CDR3 contains 14 residues. With 2 bases removed from V and 1 base from J, the gap between germline ends came to 9 bases. Germline loops: CDR1 SGHKS, CDR2 YYEKEE (reference sequence). In DNA form, the CDR3 reads TGTGCCAGCAGCTTCGGGACAAGGAACACTGAAGCTTTCTTT. It yields the protein CASSFGTRNTEAFF.

The chain couples TRBV18 to TRBJ1-3; D is possibly TRBD1 (6 bases). V was clipped by 2 bases and J by 0 bases, with 8 bases between them. This CDR3 is 15 amino acids long. CDR1 and CDR2 from the germline V gene are KGHSH and LQKENI. The CDR3 DNA follows: TGTGCCAGCTCACCAGGGGGCCGCTCTGGAAACACCATATATTTT. Amino acid sequence: CASSPGGRSGNTIYF.

The V gene is TRBV4-1, the J gene TRBJ1-5, with D unclear. The CDR3 has 16 amino acids. Trimming took off 0 bases at V and 0 bases at J, with 9 bases between the two ends. The germline V gene has CDR1 MGHRA and CDR2 YSYEKL. This chain's CDR3 is CASSQEGQNSNQPQHF. The CDR3 nucleotides are TGCGCCAGCAGCCAAGAGGGTCAGAATAGCAATCAGCCCCAGCATTTT.

The gene calls are TRBV4-3 and TRBJ2-1; D remains ambiguous. Germline-derived CDR1 and CDR2 are LGHNA and YSLEER. Trimming pared 0 bases from V and 0 bases from J, leaving 6 bases between. The CDR3 contains 15 residues. CDR3 region: CASSQDSSSYNEQFF. The CDR3 bases are TGCGCCAGCAGCCAAGACTCGAGCTCCTACAATGAGCAGTTCTTC.

The CDR3 loop is CASSRWDRVYGSSGANVLTF. As DNA, the CDR3 is TGTGCCAGCTCACGATGGGACAGGGTGTATGGATCCTCTGGGGCCAACGTCCTGACTTTC. V is TRBV18 and J is TRBJ2-6; 9 bases are shared with TRBD1. The CDR3 spans 20 residues. The V and J ends lost 4 bases and 0 bases, in that order; junction bases with no gene match: 13. Germline CDR1 is KGHSH and CDR2 is LQKENI.

Here the CDR3 DNA reads TGCGCCAGCAGCTTGTACTCGGGGGGCCCCCAAGAGACCCAGTACTTC. Protein sequence: CASSLYSGGPQETQYF. V gene TRBV5-1 combines with J gene TRBJ2-5; a possible D gene is TRBD2 (7 bases). Germline CDR1 SGHRS, CDR2 YFSETQ. V was cut by 1 base and J by 1 base, with 14 bases left in between. This CDR3 is 16 amino acids long.

The chain carries TRBV5-8 and TRBJ1-4; 7 bases fit TRBD1. The junction had 7 bases not matched to a gene; V was cut back by 3 bases and J by 8 bases. Germline-derived CDR1 and CDR2 are SGHTS and YDEGEE. The CDR3 contains 14 residues. The CDR3 sequence: CASSWNRGREKLFF. The CDR3 nucleotides read TGTGCCAGCAGCTGGAACAGGGGAAGAGAAAAACTGTTTTTT.

The rearrangement joins TRBV6-1 to TRBJ2-1, with 13 bases fitting TRBD2. From germline, CDR1 is MNHNS and CDR2 SASEGT. CDR3 size: 13 residues. V was pared by 2 bases and J by 12 bases, with 1 base of the junction left unmatched. The CDR3 sequence is CASSETSGRVQFF. CDR3 coding DNA: TGTGCCAGCAGTGAAACTAGCGGGAGGGTGCAGTTCTTC.

This clone was detected a few times. The chain has TRBV28 and TRBJ1-1; the D is unclear. Trimming removed 5 bases at V and 0 bases at J, with 19 bases between. From germline, CDR1 is MDHEN and CDR2 SYDVKM. The CDR3 loop spans 17 amino acids. Written as DNA, the CDR3 is TGTGCCAGCAGTCCCCGCCACTTTCTACATATGAACACTGAAGCTTTCTTT. This codes for CASSPRHFLHMNTEAFF.

This rearrangement joins TRBV9 to TRBJ2-1; D may be TRBD2 (5 bases). V shed 0 bases and J shed 14 bases, with 18 bases lying between them. The CDR3 is 14 residues long. Germline-derived CDR1 and CDR2 are SGDLS and YYNGEE. This chain's CDR3 is CASSVDPAGEKEFF. Written as DNA, the CDR3 is TGTGCCAGCAGCGTAGACCCCGCGGGTGAAAAGGAGTTCTTC.

The CDR3 DNA reads TGTGCCAGCAGCCAAGATCCTGGGGGCTACAATGAGCAGTTCTTC. It yields the protein CASSQDPGGYNEQFF. The rearrangement links TRBV4-2 to TRBJ2-1, with D perhaps being TRBD1 or TRBD2 (5 bases each). The CDR3 covers 15 residues. V lost 0 bases, J lost 3 bases, and 9 bases lay in between. Germline CDR1 and CDR2: LGHNA and YNFKEQ.

The chain has TRBV7-2 and TRBJ2-7; 9 nucleotides match TRBD1. The germline V gene has CDR1 SGHTA and CDR2 FQGNSA. Losses at the gene ends were 7 bases for V and 4 bases for J; bases not matched to a gene: 11. This CDR3 has 15 residues. The CDR3 sequence is CASTLGWTGVYEQYF. In DNA, the CDR3 is TGTGCCAGCACCCTCGGCTGGACAGGGGTTTACGAGCAGTACTTC.

The chain combines TRBV5-1 with TRBJ2-3; TRBD1 or TRBD2 may be the D gene (6 bases each). CDR1 and CDR2 from the germline V gene are SGHRS and YFSETQ. V was shortened by 7 bases and J by 3 bases, with 12 bases between the two germline ends. This CDR3 region has 13 residues. The CDR3 sequence is CASRGQPTDTQYF. Written as DNA, the CDR3 is TGCGCCAGCCGGGGGCAACCGACAGATACGCAGTATTTT.

V is TRBV19 and J is TRBJ2-5; weak D call: TRBD2 (5 bases). Deletions cut 7 bases from V and 5 bases from J, with 17 bases between. The CDR3 consists of 14 residues. CDR1 is LNHDA, CDR2 SQIVND, per germline (reference sequence). As DNA, the CDR3 is TGTGCCAGTAACCTTTATCGGGGTGAGGAGACCCAGTACTTC. Protein sequence: CASNLYRGEETQYF.

The chain has TRBV7-2 and TRBJ2-5; D call uncertain. Germline loops: CDR1 SGHTA, CDR2 FQGNSA. V was trimmed by 1 base and J by 1 base, leaving 13 bases between them. CDR3 length equals 16 residues. The chain's CDR3 is CASSLGGPHPQETQYF. Written as DNA, the CDR3 is TGTGCCAGCAGCTTAGGTGGGCCTCACCCCCAAGAGACCCAGTACTTC.

DNA of the CDR3: TGTGCCAGTAGTATAGTGCCGATCATAGGGAGCAATCAGCCCCAGCATTTT. This codes for CASSIVPIIGSNQPQHF. The V call is TRBV19, the J call TRBJ1-5; D unclear. V was pared by 1 base and J by 1 base, with 14 bases between. The germline CDR1 and CDR2 sequences are LNHDA and SQIVND (reference sequence). The CDR3 spans 17 residues.

V is TRBV29-1 and J is TRBJ1-4; D gene uncertain. Trimming cost V 0 bases and J 4 bases, with 21 bases left between them. This CDR3 spans 18 amino acids. Germline lookup yields CDR1 SQVTM and CDR2 ANQGSEA. CDR3 DNA sequence: TGCAGCGTTGAAGATCAGGCCTCCCAAGGCTCCTTTAATGAAAAACTGTTTTTT. Translated, it gives CSVEDQASQGSFNEKLFF.

This chain links TRBV6-6 with TRBJ1-3; the D gene is possibly TRBD1 (6 bases). Trimming removed 7 bases at V and 4 bases at J, with 14 bases between. The CDR3 totals 14 residues. CDR1 and CDR2 from the germline V gene are MNHNY and SVGAGI (reference sequence). CDR3 sequence: CASITEGEGNTIYF. The CDR3 nucleotides are TGTGCCAGCATCACGGAGGGGGAGGGAAACACCATATATTTT.